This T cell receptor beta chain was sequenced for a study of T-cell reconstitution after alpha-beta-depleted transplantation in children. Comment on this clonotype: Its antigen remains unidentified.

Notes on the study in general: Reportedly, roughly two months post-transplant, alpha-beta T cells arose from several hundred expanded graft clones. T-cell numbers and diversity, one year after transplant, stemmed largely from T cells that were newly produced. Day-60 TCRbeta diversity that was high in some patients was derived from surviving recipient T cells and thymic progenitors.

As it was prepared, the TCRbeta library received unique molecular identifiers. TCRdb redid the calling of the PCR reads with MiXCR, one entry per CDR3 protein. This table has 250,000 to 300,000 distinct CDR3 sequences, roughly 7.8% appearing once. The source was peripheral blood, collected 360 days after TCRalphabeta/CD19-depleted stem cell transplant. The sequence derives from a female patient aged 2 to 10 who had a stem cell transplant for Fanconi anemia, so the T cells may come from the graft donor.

As DNA, the CDR3 is TGCGCCAGCAGCTCGCCGGCGGGAGACACCGGGGAGCTGTTTTTT. Translating it yields CASSSPAGDTGELFF. This rearrangement joins TRBV5-1 to TRBJ2-2, with 7 positions matching TRBD2. The CDR3 loop spans 15 amino acids. Looked up from germline, CDR1 is SGHRS and CDR2 is YFSETQ. The ends lost 3 bases at V and 3 bases at J; junction bases unmatched: 5.